Each of the 17 T cell receptor beta chains below was sequenced from the same sample in a study of CD8 T cells in ankylosing spondylitis. General study results and limits: Typical of ankylosing spondylitis blood, it appeared, was a TCR beta motif of fewer than 10 highly homologous variants.

No cognate antigen is known for these TCRs. TCRdb re-analysed the 5' RACE reads in MiXCR, keeping a single row per CDR3 protein. The sample records about 220,000 distinct CDR3 sequences, 15% to 20% being singletons. The sequenced material came from blood, either unsorted or a sorted T cell fraction (not recorded which). These receptors were taken from a male donor with ankylosing spondylitis.

The chain recombines TRBV2 with TRBJ2-3; D is possibly TRBD2 (6 bases). The CDR3 is 15 amino acids. The V end was cut by 2 bases, the J end by 4 bases, with 13 bases between. Germline V gene data show CDR1 as SNHLY and CDR2 as FYNNEI. The CDR3 DNA follows: TGTGCCAGCAGTGAAATGGGACTCCCTCCAGATACGCAGTATTTT. Its protein is CASSEMGLPPDTQYF. Drawing the rest from reference TRBV2 and TRBJ2-3, the complete variable domain is EPEVTQTPSHQVTQMGQEVILRCVPISNHLYFYWYRQILGQKVEFLVSFYNNEISEKSEIFDDQFSVERPDGSNFTLKIRSTKLEDSAMYFCASSEMGLPPDTQYFGPGTRLTVL.

This clonotype was counted many times. The chain joins TRBV21-1 to TRBJ2-2; the DNA was not used to check the table's D call, TRBD2. TRBV21-1 is reported as a pseudogene. This CDR3 has 16 residues. Written as DNA, the CDR3 is TGTGCCAGCAGCAAAGGTCCTAGCGAGGGCACCGGGGAGCTGTTTTTT. This gives the protein CASSKGPSEGTGELFF.

This clonotype turned up a few times. V usage is TRBV4-1 and J usage is TRBJ2-1; 9 nucleotides line up with TRBD1. The CDR3 loop spans 16 amino acids. Germline trimming cut 1 base from V and 8 bases from J; bases unmatched to any gene: 9. CDR1 is MGHRA and CDR2 is YSYEKL in the germline V gene. In DNA form, the CDR3 reads TGCGCCAGCAGCCAAGCCTTGGGACAGGGAATTGATGAGCAGTTCTTC. It is translated as CASSQALGQGIDEQFF.

This clonotype turned up a few times. The chain carries TRBV4-3 and TRBJ1-5; 10 nucleotides line up with TRBD1. Germline values: CDR1 LGHNA, CDR2 YSLEER. CDR3 size: 15 residues. V lost 0 bases, J lost 5 bases, and 1 base stayed unmatched. CDR3 bases: TGCGCCAGCAGCCAAGAGGGACAGGGGTATCAGCCCCAGCATTTT. Encoded protein: CASSQEGQGYQPQHF.

The chain couples TRBV9 to TRBJ2-7; the D gene is possibly TRBD2 (5 bases). Per germline, CDR1 SGDLS and CDR2 YYNGEE. This CDR3 spans 13 amino acids. Trimming removed 0 bases at V and 6 bases at J, with 10 bases between. The CDR3 region is CASSVEGSAEQYF. The CDR3 DNA sequence: TGTGCCAGCAGCGTAGAAGGGAGTGCCGAGCAGTACTTC.

The sample holds a few counts of this clonotype. The chain carries TRBV20-1 and TRBJ2-7; weak D call: TRBD2 (6 bases). This CDR3 comprises 14 residues. Germline CDR1 is DFQATT and CDR2 is SNEGSKA (reference sequence). V lost 1 base, J lost 1 base, and 11 bases lay in between. DNA of the CDR3: TGCAGTGCTAGAGTACGGGACTCATCCTACGAGCAGTACTTC. Protein sequence: CSARVRDSSYEQYF.

J is TRBJ2-1 and V is TRBV27; 11 positions match TRBD2. This CDR3 spans 15 amino acids. The V gene end was trimmed by 7 bases and the J gene end by 6 bases; junction bases not matched to a gene: 8. The germline V gene encodes CDR1 MNHEY and CDR2 SMNVEV (reference sequence). The CDR3 is CASTHLAGGLNEQFF. CDR3 nucleotide sequence: TGTGCCAGCACTCACCTAGCGGGAGGACTCAATGAGCAGTTCTTC.

In this sample, this clonotype turned up a few times. V is TRBV2 and J is TRBJ2-7, with TRBD1 matching over 7 bases. There are 16 residues in the CDR3. Per the germline V gene, CDR1 is SNHLY and CDR2 is FYNNEI. V was clipped by 8 bases and J by 0 bases; unmatched bases: 13. CDR3 sequence (DNA): TGTGCCAGCTACAAAGCCACAGGGGTGAGCTCCTACGAGCAGTACTTC. This sequence encodes CASYKATGVSSYEQYF.

The chain joins TRBV3-1 to TRBJ2-7; possibly TRBD2 for D (5 bases). This CDR3 contains 13 residues. V shed 4 bases and J shed 7 bases, with 14 bases lying between them. Germline V gives CDR1 LGHDT, CDR2 YNNKEL (reference sequence). The CDR3: CASSPAASLEQYF. The CDR3 DNA is TGTGCCAGCAGCCCAGCGGCTTCCCTTGAGCAGTACTTC.

The chain carries TRBV5-1 and TRBJ2-2, with TRBD2 matching over 12 bases. V dropped 4 bases and J dropped 7; count of bases not matched to a gene: 8. The CDR3 runs to 16 residues. Germline values: CDR1 SGHRS, CDR2 YFSETQ. The CDR3 here is CASSPLAGGPNGELFF. The CDR3, as DNA: TGCGCCAGCAGCCCCCTAGCGGGGGGGCCGAACGGGGAGCTGTTTTTT.

The genes are TRBV6-5 and TRBJ1-4, with 12 bases that match TRBD1. This CDR3 comprises 18 residues. CDR1 and CDR2 (germline): MNHEY, SVGAGI. With 2 bases clipped from V and 2 bases from J, the junction kept 6 bases outside the gene matches. CDR3 residues: CASSYLGQGAATNEKLFF. The DNA for the CDR3 is TGTGCCAGCAGTTACCTGGGACAGGGGGCGGCGACTAATGAAAAACTGTTTTTT.

In this sample, this clonotype turned up many times. The rearrangement links TRBV29-1 to TRBJ2-7; D is uncertain. The CDR3 consists of 11 residues. CDR1 is SQVTM and CDR2 is ANQGSEA in the germline V gene. The V gene lost 6 bases and the J gene lost 4 bases, with 10 bases spanning the gap. The CDR3 protein is CSVVGMYEQYF. CDR3 bases: TGCAGCGTAGTGGGCATGTACGAGCAGTACTTC.

This clonotype showed up just a few times. The chain uses TRBV7-9 and TRBJ2-1; D gene unclear. There are 16 residues in the CDR3. V lost 1 base to trimming and J lost 4 bases, with 14 bases between them. Germline V lookup: CDR1 SEHNR, CDR2 FQNEAQ (reference sequence). The CDR3 DNA sequence: TGTGCCAGCAGCTTAGAAACCGAGATTCTTTACAATGAGCAGTTCTTC. This encodes CASSLETEILYNEQFF.

This clonotype was observed a handful of times. The chain combines TRBV18 with TRBJ2-5; tentatively, D is TRBD1 (6 bases). Germline V CDR1 and CDR2: KGHSH, LQKENI. The germline V and J ends were trimmed by 4 bases and 5 bases, with 11 bases remaining between them. The CDR3 runs 13 residues. The chain's CDR3 is CASSRGPGETQYF. CDR3 DNA sequence: TGTGCCAGCTCACGGGGGCCCGGGGAGACCCAGTACTTC.

The rearrangement joins TRBV30 to TRBJ2-1; 9 positions agree with TRBD1. This CDR3 comprises 13 residues. CDR1 and CDR2 from the germline V gene are GTSNPN and SVGIG (reference sequence). With V trimmed by 2 bases and J by 8 bases, 4 bases remained unmatched. The CDR3, as DNA: TGTGCCTGGAGTCGGACAGGGGAAGATGAGCAGTTCTTC. Protein: CAWSRTGEDEQFF.

Points on this clonotype: The CDR3 end shows no conserved phenylalanine or tryptophan, and so a read error is likely. Here the CDR3 reads CASSQDFRSYEQYS. Written as DNA, the CDR3 is TGTGCCAGCAGCCAAGATTTCAGGTCCTACGAGCAGTACTCC. The chain carries TRBV3-1 and TRBJ2-7; D unclear. Per the germline V gene, CDR1 is LGHDT and CDR2 is YNNKEL (reference sequence). V lost 0 bases, J lost 1 base, and 7 bases lay in between. CDR3 length equals 14 residues.

The chain couples TRBV7-3 to TRBJ2-3; TRBD2 agrees at 8 bases. Germline CDR1 reads SGHTA; CDR2 reads FQGTGA. The CDR3 has 17 residues. The V and J ends lost 4 bases and 7 bases, in that order; junction bases with no gene match: 16. CDR3 loop: CASSSLPAGVVDYTQYF. CDR3 sequence (DNA): TGTGCCAGCAGCTCCCTCCCAGCGGGAGTGGTGGACTATACGCAGTATTTT. Combining the CDR3 with reference TRBV7-3 and TRBJ2-3 gives the whole variable domain GAGVSQTPSNKVTEKGKYVELRCDPISGHTALYWYRQSLGQGPEFLIYFQGTGAADDSGLPNDRFFAVRPEGSVSTLKIQRTERGDSAVYLCASSSLPAGVVDYTQYFGPGTRLTVL.